The rows below give T cell receptor beta chains drawn from one sample of a study of T cell responses to AZD1222 COVID-19 vaccine. Produced via immunoSEQ multiplex PCR; TCRdb's table is partial and in-frame only. The repertoire includes 150,000 to 200,000 clones, approximately 94% of them detected once, and approximately 9.6% sits in the top ten. Here the sequenced sample was peripheral blood, taken on day 0 of AZD1222 vaccination. Receptors were obtained from an adult in good health. CDR3s leave out the opening cysteine and the closing phenylalanine or tryptophan.

J gene: TRBJ1-3
V gene: TRBV28
CDR3 protein: ASSATGGGNTIY

J gene: TRBJ1-2
V gene: TRBV2
CDR3 protein: ASMVAGYT

J gene: TRBJ1-2
V gene: TRBV5-1
CDR3 protein: ASSIDGHYGYT

J gene: TRBJ2-2
V gene: TRBV5-5
CDR3 protein: ASSLLQGTAGELF

J gene: TRBJ2-2
V gene: TRBV9
CDR3 protein: ASSNPGLAGRRAGELF

J gene: TRBJ1-1
V gene: TRBV28
CDR3 protein: ASSFIQKNTEAF

J gene: TRBJ2-1
V gene: TRBV28
CDR3 protein: ASSEKRGGTNEQF

J gene: TRBJ2-3
V gene: TRBV28
CDR3 protein: ASEGPGERTDTQY

J gene: TRBJ1-2
V gene: TRBV19
CDR3 protein: ASRRTGNYGYT

J gene: TRBJ2-1
V gene: TRBV3-1/TRBV3-2
CDR3 protein: ASSPRQGWSNEQF

J gene: TRBJ1-4
V gene: TRBV7-9
CDR3 protein: ASSWGPSLLF

J gene: TRBJ1-5
V gene: TRBV28
CDR3 protein: ASSFIYHNQPQH

J gene: TRBJ1-2
V gene: TRBV10-3
CDR3 protein: AISEISGGKYGYT

J gene: TRBJ1-5
V gene: TRBV7-6
CDR3 protein: ASSPPGAGRKDQPQH

J gene: TRBJ2-7
V gene: TRBV7-9
CDR3 protein: ASTPSTQGYEQY

J gene: TRBJ2-2
V gene: TRBV27
CDR3 protein: ASSLIPPGELF

J gene: TRBJ1-5
V gene: TRBV7-2
CDR3 protein: ASSQPYQPQH

J gene: TRBJ1-2
V gene: TRBV29-1
CDR3 protein: SVEWGGRAGYT

J gene: TRBJ2-2
V gene: TRBV7-3
CDR3 protein: ASSSGLAGVSGELF

J gene: TRBJ1-1
V gene: TRBV5-1
CDR3 protein: ASSLALETASKAF

J gene: TRBJ1-5
V gene: TRBV20-1
CDR3 protein: SASPGDFSNQPQH

J gene: TRBJ2-7
V gene: TRBV28
CDR3 protein: ASSPLRVSTSNYEQY

J gene: TRBJ1-6
V gene: TRBV19
CDR3 protein: ASSTNRDRGNSPLH

J gene: TRBJ1-6
V gene: TRBV9
CDR3 protein: ASSVENYNSPLH

J gene: TRBJ2-2
V gene: TRBV20-1
CDR3 protein: SASPTANTGELF

J gene: TRBJ2-7
V gene: TRBV12-3/TRBV12-4
CDR3 protein: ASSFGTPEQY

J gene: TRBJ2-3
V gene: TRBV6-2/TRBV6-3
CDR3 protein: ASTPLARGYSTDTQY

J gene: TRBJ2-5
V gene: TRBV5-6
CDR3 protein: ASSFDRAETQY

J gene: TRBJ1-1
V gene: TRBV10-1
CDR3 protein: ASSESGQGWSEAF

J gene: TRBJ2-3
V gene: TRBV7-9
CDR3 protein: ASRTARAGDGTDTQY

J gene: TRBJ2-7
V gene: TRBV19
CDR3 protein: ASSIPSSGRRNEQY

J gene: TRBJ2-3
V gene: TRBV2
CDR3 protein: ASRSLAGGVRADTQY

J gene: TRBJ1-1
V gene: TRBV24-1
CDR3 protein: ATSDSGRGTQAF

J gene: TRBJ1-1
V gene: TRBV6-5
CDR3 protein: ASRGTAGRVGF

J gene: TRBJ2-7
V gene: TRBV9
CDR3 protein: ASSVGTAPSYEQY

J gene: TRBJ1-2
V gene: TRBV15
CDR3 protein: ATSRDGSYGYT

J gene: TRBJ1-5
V gene: TRBV6-6
CDR3 protein: ASSHRESNQPQH

J gene: TRBJ2-7
V gene: TRBV9
CDR3 protein: ASSADQTWDEQY

J gene: TRBJ1-2
V gene: TRBV28
CDR3 protein: ASSLIGQFGLINYGYT

J gene: TRBJ2-2
V gene: TRBV5-4
CDR3 protein: ASSLFQGSTGELF

J gene: TRBJ1-1
V gene: TRBV2
CDR3 protein: ASSPDRAMNTEAF

J gene: TRBJ2-7
V gene: TRBV10-3
CDR3 protein: AISDSHYYEQY

J gene: TRBJ1-3
V gene: TRBV6-1
CDR3 protein: ASSEDLGSGNTIY

J gene: TRBJ2-7
V gene: TRBV5-1
CDR3 protein: ASSQHRYEQY